Each of the 6 T cell receptor beta chains below was sequenced from the same sample in a study of neurological immune-mediated disorders. TCRdb re-called the 5' RACE reads through MiXCR, storing one row per CDR3 protein. The profile shows about 55,000 distinct CDR3 sequences, roughly 4% of them singletons. The material sequenced was PBMCs. The receptors were gathered from a man younger than 40 with multiple sclerosis.

Relative to its sample, this clonotype is medium-sized. The gene calls are TRBV12-3 or TRBV12-4 and TRBJ2-7, with D unresolved. This CDR3 spans 11 amino acids. V dropped 6 bases and J dropped 0 bases, with 3 bases sitting between them. The DNA for the CDR3 is TGTGCCAGCAGCTCCTCCTACGAGCAGTACTTC. Translating gives CASSSSYEQYF.

This clonotype has a count of ten or more. The chain combines TRBV7-6 with TRBJ2-5; TRBD1 matches 7 bases. The V and J ends lost 0 bases and 2 bases, in that order; junction bases with no gene match: 0. The germline V gene has CDR1 SGHVS and CDR2 FNYEAQ. CDR3 length: 14 amino acids. The CDR3 reads CASSLAGQQETQYF. The CDR3, as DNA: TGTGCCAGCAGCTTAGCGGGACAGCAAGAGACCCAGTACTTC.

This clonotype has a count of ten or more. This rearrangement joins TRBV4-1 to TRBJ1-4; D not certain. V lost 1 base and J 7 bases, leaving 19 bases between the germline ends. The CDR3 is 17 amino acids. Germline values: CDR1 MGHRA, CDR2 YSYEKL. In DNA, the CDR3 is TGCGCCAGCAGCCAAGTTGATCTGGTCAGGTTCAGTGAAAAACTGTTTTTT. This sequence encodes CASSQVDLVRFSEKLFF.

This clonotype was counted only a few times. Given a much more abundant clone one base away, this may be a read error. The CDR3 does not close with the conserved phenylalanine or tryptophan, likely indicating a read error. The chain combines TRBV7-2 with TRBJ2-5, with D perhaps matching TRBD2 (6 bases). Germline assignment: CDR1 SGHTA and CDR2 FQGNSA. The V end lost 2 bases, the J end lost 4 bases, and 11 bases lay between the germline ends. There are 14 residues in the CDR3. CDR3: CASSLREDGETQYC. CDR3 DNA: TGTGCCAGCAGCTTAAGGGAGGATGGAGAGACCCAGTACTGC.

This clonotype appeared many times. This chain joins TRBV2 and TRBJ1-4, with TRBD1 identical over 8 bases. Germline V gene sequence: CDR1 SNHLY, CDR2 FYNNEI. The CDR3 runs to 15 residues. After removal of 6 bases from V and 5 bases from J, the junction contained 8 bases not matched to a gene. DNA of the CDR3: TGTGCCAGCAGCCAAACCAGGGGGCCAAATGAAAAACTGTTTTTT. Amino acids: CASSQTRGPNEKLFF.

This clonotype was picked up many times. This chain connects TRBV7-2 to TRBJ2-1; TRBD1 aligns across 8 bases. The ends lost 5 bases at V and 9 bases at J; junction bases unmatched: 6. The CDR3 is made up of 13 amino acids. CDR1 SGHTA and CDR2 FQGNSA come from the germline V gene. CDR3 residues: CASSPGGGGEQFF. The DNA of the CDR3 is TGTGCCAGCAGCCCAGGGGGCGGCGGTGAGCAGTTCTTC.